Listed here are 16 T cell receptor beta chains from one sample, sequenced in a study of T cells in Graves' hyperthyroidism and ophthalmopathy. What was amplified from RNA transcripts were TCR beta CDR3 regions. A first-round RT-PCR of the TCR CDR3 used the HTBI primer set. TCRdb called the multiplex PCR reads again in MiXCR, with one record for every CDR3 protein. The data show a few hundred thousand distinct CDR3 sequences, roughly 14% seen once. The sample consisted of blood. All receptors derive from a woman aged 18-29 years with Graves' hyperthyroidism that later progressed to Graves' ophthalmopathy.

This clonotype was detected ten times or more. The rearrangement uses TRBV28 and TRBJ1-2, with 7 nucleotides matching TRBD1. Germline lookup yields CDR1 MDHEN and CDR2 SYDVKM. The CDR3 covers 14 residues. With V trimmed by 3 bases and J by 7 bases, 8 bases remained unmatched. This CDR3 reads CASSLEGAYPGYTF. The CDR3 DNA is TGTGCCAGCAGTTTGGAGGGGGCATATCCTGGCTACACCTTC.

Ten or more counts support this clonotype. The genes are TRBV27 and TRBJ2-7, with 7 bases that match TRBD2. Per the germline V gene, CDR1 is MNHEY and CDR2 is SMNVEV (reference sequence). The CDR3 consists of 19 residues. The V gene end was trimmed by 6 bases and the J gene end by 1 base; junction bases not matched to a gene: 21. The CDR3 DNA is TGTGCCAGCAGATCCATTGGCGGGAGTACTACAGCCGCTTCCTACGAGCAGTACTTC. It is translated as CASRSIGGSTTAASYEQYF.

This clonotype appeared many times. The chain links TRBV7-8 to TRBJ2-4; D possibly matches TRBD1 or TRBD2 (5 bases each). Trimming shortened V by 2 bases and J by 0 bases, and 17 bases separated the two germline ends. This CDR3 has 18 residues. Germline V gene lookup returns CDR1 SGHVS and CDR2 FQNEAQ. The CDR3 protein is CASSLSPKTAVAKNIQYF. CDR3 bases: TGTGCCAGCAGCTTATCTCCCAAGACAGCGGTAGCCAAAAACATTCAGTACTTC.

This clonotype came up many times. The rearrangement uses TRBV7-9 and TRBJ2-3, with D possibly matching TRBD1 (6 bases). CDR3 size: 16 residues. Trimming took off 4 bases at V and 4 bases at J, with 18 bases between the two ends. The germline CDR1 and CDR2 sequences are SEHNR and FQNEAQ (reference sequence). CDR3 residues: CASSSLTGRRPDTQYF. The CDR3 nucleotides are TGTGCCAGCAGCTCCCTGACAGGTAGACGCCCAGATACGCAGTATTTT.

This clonotype came up many times. The V gene is TRBV28, the J gene TRBJ2-7, with 7 bases that match TRBD2. CDR1 MDHEN and CDR2 SYDVKM come from the germline V gene. This CDR3 is built from 15 residues. V shed 7 bases and J 0 bases; nucleotides not matched to a gene: 9. The CDR3 spells CASNWGRGASYEQYF. CDR3 nucleotides: TGTGCCAGCAACTGGGGGAGGGGTGCCTCCTACGAGCAGTACTTC.

The chain recombines TRBV6-1 with TRBJ1-4, with D perhaps TRBD1 (6 bases). V was pared by 6 bases and J by 4 bases, with 21 bases between. Germline values: CDR1 MNHNS, CDR2 SASEGT. CDR3 size: 17 residues. CDR3: CASSPPGRGAGNEKLFF. The CDR3 nucleotides are TGTGCCAGCAGCCCTCCAGGCCGGGGGGCGGGTAATGAAAAACTGTTTTTT.

This clonotype was detected many times. The genes are TRBV6-2 or TRBV6-3 and TRBJ2-1, with 10 bases aligning to TRBD2. There are 14 residues in the CDR3. Losses at the gene ends were 4 bases for V and 12 bases for J; bases not matched to a gene: 9. Germline CDR1 is MNHEY and CDR2 is SVGEGT. CDR3 nucleotide sequence: TGTGCCAGCAGTTTGGTAGCGGGAGGCCCTGGGCAGTTCTTC. It is translated as CASSLVAGGPGQFF.

Notes on this clonotype: Possible read error: a much larger clone is one base away. The chain recombines TRBV11-2 with TRBJ2-7; D gene uncertain. Germline CDR1 SGHAT, CDR2 FQNNGV. The CDR3 runs to 13 residues. The CDR3 sequence is CASSSSLGYEQCF. CDR3 DNA sequence: TGTGCCAGCAGCTCCTCTTTGGGATACGAGCAGTGCTTC.

This clonotype was counted at least ten times. CDR3 amino acids: CASSYSLGGTPYEQYF. The CDR3 nucleotides are TGTGCCAGCAGTTACTCTCTTGGGGGGACCCCCTACGAGCAGTACTTC. The V call is TRBV6-5, the J call TRBJ2-7, with D possibly being TRBD2 (6 bases). Germline lookup yields CDR1 MNHEY and CDR2 SVGAGI. Trimming removed 0 bases from V and 2 bases from J, with 14 bases in between. This CDR3 is built from 16 residues.

The chain recombines TRBV19 with TRBJ2-2; 11 bases are a match to TRBD2. Germline CDR1 and CDR2: LNHDA and SQIVND (reference sequence). This CDR3 is built from 19 residues. The trim removed 2 bases at V and 0 bases at J, leaving 8 bases unmatched. In DNA, the CDR3 is TGTGCCAGTAGTATATATCAAACTAGCGGGAGCGCGAACACCGGGGAGCTGTTTTTT. Translated, it gives CASSIYQTSGSANTGELFF.

This clonotype has a handful of counts. The V and J genes are TRBV4-1 and TRBJ1-1; 7 bases align to TRBD1. Germline V gives CDR1 MGHRA, CDR2 YSYEKL. The CDR3 has 13 amino acids. V lost 3 bases to trimming and J lost 6 bases; unmatched junction nucleotides: 4. The CDR3 coding sequence is TGCGCCAGCAGCCATTCCGGGACAGCTGAAGCTTTCTTT. It encodes CASSHSGTAEAFF.

The chain recombines TRBV29-1 with TRBJ1-2; D remains ambiguous. V gave up 3 bases and J gave up 7 bases, with 9 bases separating them. Germline assignment: CDR1 SQVTM and CDR2 ANQGSEA. There are 11 residues in the CDR3. The CDR3 DNA follows: TGCAGCGTTGACAGCGGTGGTGGCTACACCTTC. It translates to CSVDSGGGYTF. Variable domain in full (rest from reference TRBV29-1 and TRBJ1-2): SAVISQKPSRDICQRGTSLTIQCQVDSQVTMMFWYRQQPGQSLTLIATANQGSEATYESGFVIDKFPISRPNLTFSTLTVSNMSPEDSSIYLCSVDSGGGYTFGSGTRLTVV.

This clonotype was seen at least ten times. The chain combines TRBV29-1 with TRBJ2-7, with 9 bases matching TRBD1. The CDR3 spans 12 residues. V lost 7 bases and J lost 6; bases outside the gene matches: 7. The germline V gene encodes CDR1 SQVTM and CDR2 ANQGSEA. The DNA for the CDR3 is TGCAGCGCCCAAACAGGGGGCGGCGAGCAGTACTTC. Its translation is CSAQTGGGEQYF.

In this sample, this clonotype turned up many times. The chain employs TRBV6-2 or TRBV6-3 and TRBJ2-1; 12 positions match TRBD1. Trimming cost V 4 bases and J 6 bases; bases outside gene matches: 10. Per germline, CDR1 MNHEY and CDR2 SVGEGT. The CDR3 runs to 17 residues. The CDR3 bases are TGTGCCAGCAGTTCCCTGGGGGACAGGGGGCCCTCCAATGAGCAGTTCTTC. Residues: CASSSLGDRGPSNEQFF.

This clonotype was detected many times. This chain links TRBV6-6 with TRBJ2-3; 12 bases agree with TRBD2. Germline CDR1 reads MNHNY; CDR2 reads SVGAGI (reference sequence). With V trimmed by 0 bases and J by 0 bases, 10 bases remained unmatched. This CDR3 is built from 20 residues. CDR3 region: CASSYSKHPGTSGSTDTQYF. DNA of the CDR3: TGTGCCAGCAGTTACTCGAAGCACCCCGGGACTAGCGGGAGCACAGATACGCAGTATTTT.

This clonotype has a count of ten or more. V gene TRBV5-6 combines with J gene TRBJ2-7; perhaps TRBD1 as D (5 bases). Trimming cost V 0 bases and J 2 bases, with 9 bases left between them. The germline V gene has CDR1 SGHDT and CDR2 YYEEEE. CDR3 size: 14 residues. CDR3 coding DNA: TGTGCCAGCAGCTTGGGATCGACAGCCTACGAGCAGTACTTC. Protein product: CASSLGSTAYEQYF.